These T cell receptor beta chains were read from a single sample in a study of cytomegalovirus exposure and HLA in healthy donors. Profiled with immunoSEQ multiplex PCR; TCRdb holds only in-frame clones, not every one. The data contain 95,000 to 150,000 clones, about 83% of them singletons. What was sequenced was PBMCs. These receptors came from a woman aged 40 to 50 in good health and CMV-seropositive. The CDR3 runs from the conserved cysteine through the conserved F or W. Fields, in order: J gene, V gene, D gene, clone size, CDR3 protein, CDR3 DNA. The D gene is left open where the match is weak. Clone size appears in some rows only: once, few, many, or a class for an expanded clone.

j_call: TRBJ1-2
v_call: TRBV27
d_call: -
clone_size: -
cdr3_aa: CATSAGYGYTF
cdr3_nt: TGTGCCACCTCCGCGGGCTATGGCTACACCTTC

j_call: TRBJ1-2
v_call: TRBV11-3
d_call: -
clone_size: once
cdr3_aa: CASSLGGLGYTF
cdr3_nt: TGTGCCAGCAGCCTAGGGGGACTAGGCTACACCTTC

j_call: TRBJ2-3
v_call: TRBV7-2
d_call: -
clone_size: -
cdr3_aa: CASSLVAAPSTDTQYF
cdr3_nt: TGTGCCAGCAGCTTAGTTGCAGCGCCCAGCACAGATACGCAGTATTTT

j_call: TRBJ2-7
v_call: TRBV7-6
d_call: TRBD1
clone_size: -
cdr3_aa: CASSLKGQSYEQYF
cdr3_nt: TGTGCCAGCAGCTTAAAGGGACAGAGCTACGAGCAGTACTTC

j_call: TRBJ2-7
v_call: TRBV5-4
d_call: TRBD2
clone_size: -
cdr3_aa: CASSEGLADSYEQYF
cdr3_nt: TGTGCCAGCAGCGAGGGACTAGCGGACTCCTACGAGCAGTACTTC

j_call: TRBJ2-7
v_call: TRBV5-1
d_call: TRBD2
clone_size: -
cdr3_aa: CASSLDQLAGGYEQYF
cdr3_nt: TGCGCCAGCAGCTTGGATCAACTAGCGGGAGGCTACGAGCAGTACTTC

j_call: TRBJ1-3
v_call: TRBV19
d_call: -
clone_size: few
cdr3_aa: CASSIDAGNTIYF
cdr3_nt: TGTGCCAGTAGTATAGACGCTGGAAACACCATATATTTT

j_call: TRBJ2-7
v_call: TRBV28
d_call: -
clone_size: -
cdr3_aa: CASSPGSSYEQYF
cdr3_nt: TGTGCCAGCAGTCCCGGGAGTTCCTACGAGCAGTACTTC

j_call: TRBJ1-5
v_call: TRBV5-1
d_call: -
clone_size: once
cdr3_aa: CASSSAQGQPQHF
cdr3_nt: TGCGCCAGCAGCTCTGCGCAGGGGCAGCCCCAGCATTTT

j_call: TRBJ1-1
v_call: TRBV7-8
d_call: -
clone_size: -
cdr3_aa: CASSLVQGNTEAFF
cdr3_nt: TGTGCCAGCAGCTTAGTTCAGGGGAACACTGAAGCTTTCTTT

j_call: TRBJ2-7
v_call: TRBV27
d_call: TRBD2
clone_size: -
cdr3_aa: CASSEIAGGSYEQYF
cdr3_nt: TGTGCCAGCAGTGAGATAGCGGGAGGCTCCTACGAGCAGTACTTC

j_call: TRBJ1-5
v_call: TRBV6-1
d_call: TRBD1
clone_size: -
cdr3_aa: CASSGEGTDSNQPQHF
cdr3_nt: TGTGCCAGCAGTGGGGAAGGGACAGACAGCAATCAGCCCCAGCATTTT

j_call: TRBJ2-7
v_call: TRBV7-8
d_call: TRBD1
clone_size: -
cdr3_aa: CASSLGQGAWEQYF
cdr3_nt: TGTGCCAGCAGCTTGGGACAGGGGGCTTGGGAGCAGTACTTC

j_call: TRBJ2-7
v_call: TRBV11-2
d_call: TRBD2
clone_size: -
cdr3_aa: CASSSGLVYEQYF
cdr3_nt: TGTGCCAGCAGTTCGGGACTAGTCTACGAGCAGTACTTC

j_call: TRBJ2-7
v_call: TRBV12-1
d_call: -
clone_size: -
cdr3_aa: CASSLMLVILHEQYF
cdr3_nt: TGTGCCAGCAGCCTCATGCTTGTTATACTCCACGAGCAGTACTTC

j_call: TRBJ2-7
v_call: TRBV18
d_call: -
clone_size: -
cdr3_aa: CASSPPGVPNYEQYF
cdr3_nt: TGTGCCAGCTCACCACCCGGGGTCCCGAACTACGAGCAGTACTTC

j_call: TRBJ1-2
v_call: TRBV18
d_call: TRBD1
clone_size: -
cdr3_aa: CASSPPGQGNYGYTF
cdr3_nt: TGTGCCAGCTCACCACCGGGACAGGGGAACTATGGCTACACCTTC

j_call: TRBJ1-4
v_call: TRBV7-9
d_call: -
clone_size: -
cdr3_aa: CASSFGRIEKLFF
cdr3_nt: TGTGCCAGCAGCTTCGGCAGGATCGAAAAACTGTTTTTT

j_call: TRBJ2-1
v_call: TRBV5-1
d_call: -
clone_size: -
cdr3_aa: CASSSSGHPRDSGGNNEQFF
cdr3_nt: TGCGCCAGCAGCTCCTCCGGCCACCCCCGGGACTCCGGAGGCAACAATGAGCAGTTCTTC

j_call: TRBJ1-2
v_call: TRBV11-2
d_call: -
clone_size: -
cdr3_aa: CASSLGASYGYTF
cdr3_nt: TGTGCCAGCAGCTTAGGCGCTTCATATGGCTACACCTTC

j_call: TRBJ1-1
v_call: TRBV18
d_call: -
clone_size: -
cdr3_aa: CASSPPPRQLNTEAFF
cdr3_nt: TGTGCCAGCTCACCACCCCCGCGACAGCTGAACACTGAAGCTTTCTTT

j_call: TRBJ2-3
v_call: TRBV6-5
d_call: -
clone_size: -
cdr3_aa: CASSFVGSTDTQYF
cdr3_nt: TGTGCCAGCAGTTTTGTCGGTAGCACAGATACGCAGTATTTT

j_call: TRBJ2-1
v_call: TRBV28
d_call: -
clone_size: -
cdr3_aa: CASSLGAKGFF
cdr3_nt: TGTGCCAGCAGTTTAGGGGCAAAGGGGTTCTTC

j_call: TRBJ2-7
v_call: TRBV2
d_call: TRBD2
clone_size: once
cdr3_aa: CASSEGTSGTYEQYF
cdr3_nt: TGTGCCAGCAGTGAAGGGACTAGCGGGACCTACGAGCAGTACTTC

j_call: TRBJ2-7
v_call: TRBV6-1
d_call: TRBD2
clone_size: -
cdr3_aa: CASGKIAGSYEQYF
cdr3_nt: TGTGCCAGCGGGAAGATAGCGGGTTCCTACGAGCAGTACTTC

j_call: TRBJ2-3
v_call: TRBV11-3
d_call: TRBD2
clone_size: -
cdr3_aa: CASSLDSQREADTQYF
cdr3_nt: TGTGCCAGCAGCTTAGATAGTCAGCGGGAGGCAGATACGCAGTATTTT

j_call: TRBJ2-5
v_call: TRBV2
d_call: -
clone_size: -
cdr3_aa: CASSEPRDFWGETQYF
cdr3_nt: TGTGCCAGCAGCGAACCCCGGGACTTTTGGGGAGAGACCCAGTACTTC

j_call: TRBJ2-7
v_call: TRBV5-4
d_call: -
clone_size: -
cdr3_aa: CASSPQAAEVYEQYF
cdr3_nt: TGTGCCAGCAGCCCACAGGCCGCCGAGGTGTACGAGCAGTACTTC

j_call: TRBJ2-2
v_call: TRBV25-1
d_call: -
clone_size: -
cdr3_aa: CASSESTTVTGELFF
cdr3_nt: TGTGCCAGCAGTGAATCCACGACAGTCACCGGGGAGCTGTTTTTT

j_call: TRBJ2-7
v_call: TRBV10-1
d_call: -
clone_size: -
cdr3_aa: CASSDNYEQYF
cdr3_nt: TGCGCCAGTTCGGACAACTACGAGCAGTACTTC

j_call: TRBJ1-2
v_call: TRBV5-6
d_call: TRBD1
clone_size: -
cdr3_aa: CASSSPGQGYYGYTF
cdr3_nt: TGTGCCAGCAGCTCACCGGGACAGGGGTACTATGGCTACACCTTC

j_call: TRBJ1-1
v_call: TRBV6-5
d_call: -
clone_size: -
cdr3_aa: CASSETHLGTEAFF
cdr3_nt: TGTGCCAGCAGCGAAACCCACCTCGGCACTGAAGCTTTCTTT

j_call: TRBJ2-7
v_call: TRBV5-5
d_call: -
clone_size: few
cdr3_aa: CASSPLGGRGAYEQYF
cdr3_nt: TGTGCCAGCAGCCCCCTCGGGGGTAGGGGTGCGTACGAGCAGTACTTC

j_call: TRBJ2-1
v_call: TRBV4-3
d_call: -
clone_size: once
cdr3_aa: CASSQESTYDEQFF
cdr3_nt: TGCGCCAGCAGCCAAGAATCCACCTACGATGAGCAGTTCTTC

j_call: TRBJ2-1
v_call: TRBV7-2
d_call: TRBD2
clone_size: -
cdr3_aa: CASSLHSGRALDEQFF
cdr3_nt: TGTGCCAGCAGCCTTCATAGCGGGAGGGCCCTGGATGAGCAGTTCTTC

j_call: TRBJ2-5
v_call: TRBV28
d_call: -
clone_size: -
cdr3_aa: CASSSGQTQETQYF
cdr3_nt: TGTGCCAGCAGTTCGGGACAAACTCAAGAGACCCAGTACTTC

j_call: TRBJ2-3
v_call: TRBV15
d_call: TRBD1
clone_size: -
cdr3_aa: CATSSSRGRDTQYF
cdr3_nt: TGTGCCACCAGCAGCAGTAGGGGGCGAGATACGCAGTATTTT

j_call: TRBJ2-7
v_call: TRBV6-5
d_call: -
clone_size: -
cdr3_aa: CASSYGGRGEQYF
cdr3_nt: TGTGCCAGCAGTTACGGAGGAAGGGGGGAGCAGTACTTC

j_call: TRBJ1-2
v_call: TRBV28
d_call: TRBD1
clone_size: -
cdr3_aa: CTSRGGQAVYGYTF
cdr3_nt: TGTACCAGCAGGGGGGGACAGGCTGTCTATGGCTACACCTTC

j_call: TRBJ2-7
v_call: TRBV27
d_call: TRBD1
clone_size: -
cdr3_aa: CASRHSGGNEQYF
cdr3_nt: TGTGCCAGCAGACATTCAGGGGGCAACGAGCAGTACTTC

j_call: TRBJ2-7
v_call: TRBV5-1
d_call: -
clone_size: -
cdr3_aa: CASSGPGTYEQYF
cdr3_nt: TGCGCCAGCTCAGGCCCGGGGACCTACGAGCAGTACTTC

j_call: TRBJ1-1
v_call: TRBV11-2
d_call: TRBD1
clone_size: once
cdr3_aa: CASSLDLTGVGYTEAFF
cdr3_nt: TGTGCCAGCAGCTTAGATCTGACAGGGGTGGGGTACACTGAAGCTTTCTTT

j_call: TRBJ1-4
v_call: TRBV15
d_call: TRBD1
clone_size: -
cdr3_aa: CATSRDRQGVYEKLFF
cdr3_nt: TGTGCCACCAGCAGAGATCGACAGGGAGTCTATGAAAAACTGTTTTTT

j_call: TRBJ2-1
v_call: TRBV6-6
d_call: -
clone_size: -
cdr3_aa: CASSYFSGDNEQFF
cdr3_nt: TGTGCCAGCAGTTACTTTTCAGGGGACAATGAGCAGTTCTTC

j_call: TRBJ1-3
v_call: TRBV5-4
d_call: -
clone_size: once
cdr3_aa: CASSNGQRVSGNTIYF
cdr3_nt: TGTGCCAGCAGCAATGGACAGCGAGTCTCTGGAAACACCATATATTTT

j_call: TRBJ2-3
v_call: TRBV30
d_call: -
clone_size: -
cdr3_aa: CAWSVGGESDTQYF
cdr3_nt: TGTGCCTGGAGTGTGGGGGGAGAGTCAGATACGCAGTATTTT

j_call: TRBJ1-2
v_call: TRBV5-6
d_call: -
clone_size: -
cdr3_aa: CASTLEPVYGYTF
cdr3_nt: TGTGCCAGCACCCTAGAACCAGTCTATGGCTACACCTTC